The T cell receptor (beta chain) described here comes from a study of cytomegalovirus exposure and HLA in healthy donors. Study-level findings and limits: Cytomegalovirus status was reportedly diagnosed by the classifier with high sensitivity and specificity. The study recorded about 150 TCR beta chains that were cytomegalovirus-associated.

Points on this clone: Its antigen is currently unknown.

V shed 2 bases and J 12 bases; nucleotides not matched to a gene: 15. Germline-derived CDR1 and CDR2 are KGHSH and LQKENI. CDR3 size: 16 residues. The data were produced by immunoSEQ multiplex PCR, yet TCRdb's version contains in-frame clones alone and is incomplete. Of some 170,000 clones listed, roughly 80% were seen once; the top ten hold about 2.3%. These donors were members of the approximately 110-subject validation cohort, a group separate from the approximately 670-subject first cohort. V and J are TRBV18 and TRBJ1-4, with 7 positions matching TRBD1. Sequencing was carried out using PBMCs. This clonotype was sampled from a man between 25 and 39 years old in good health and CMV-seropositive. The DNA of the CDR3 is TGTGCCAGCTCACCAAAGGGACAGCCGATCTTTGGTGAACTGTTTTTT. The encoded protein is CASSPKGQPIFGELFF.